This T cell receptor beta chain was identified during a study of blood T cell repertoires in COVID-19 (dated by TCRdb to about 2020). Regarding the study in general: The collaborator samples originated in the United States, Italy and Spain and spanned the acute and convalescent phases of COVID-19. The prospective study material was composed of cDNA or gDNA derived from T cells, B-cell-depleted T cells, or PBMCs. Deeply sampled blood TCRbeta repertoires from subjects exposed to, actively infected with, or recovered from COVID-19 were included in the dataset. A freely available public database, intended as a resource for researchers studying the immune response to SARS-CoV-2, is where the repertoires were released. Samples were obtained from the ongoing ImmuneRACE study (first 160 participants) and from 1,254 subjects provided by 6 global collaborators. The sample metadata nearly always contained a de-identified subject ID, COVID-19 status, age in years and sex. Where available, HLA class I and class II types were obtained from metadata supplied by the sample provider rather than from assay-based typing. General conclusions and limits of the study: The amount of clinical and demographic metadata varied by source and participant and was provided uncurated.

Whole blood was collected in K2EDTA tubes by collaborating institutions according to the institutions' own protocols. For TCRbeta analysis, collaborators shipped samples as frozen whole blood, isolated PBMCs, or DNA extracted from either of those sample types. V is pared back by 4 bases and J by 4 bases, with 27 bases lying between the germline termini. The CDR3 runs 19 residues from the cysteine to the phenylalanine. Here the CDR3 DNA is all that survives: 57 bases in frame from base 1. CDR1 and CDR2 were assigned from the germline V gene (reference sequence) as SEHNR and FQNEAQ. The count of this clone is one. The specificity of this receptor is unknown. No much larger clonotype is one base removed from it; base qualities were not supplied. TCRbeta CDR3 regions were amplified from genomic DNA by means of the immunoSEQ Assay, a bias-controlled multiplex PCR. On the study's bioinformatics: The number of nucleated cells in each sample was estimated from the amplification of reference gene primers within the assay. To quantify the absolute abundance of each unique TCRbeta CDR3 rearrangement, sequence reads were collapsed and filtered. For each sample, productive Simpson clonality was calculated by taking the square root of Simpson's diversity index across productive rearrangements. TCRdb retrieved this table from immuneACCESS and kept in-frame rearrangements only. Not all clones are present; in checked studies, unresolved V genes account for under half, and no reason is known for the remainder. That table is the source of V, J and clone size, and D and trimming were worked out from the DNA. This sample holds 29,000 or so clones; roughly nine tenths were observed only once. Of the sample, about 9.9% is held by the ten largest clones.

Sample: peripheral blood. The sequence is built from TRBV7-9 and TRBJ2-3; TRBD1 is perhaps the D gene, given 5 matching bases. The clonotype comes from a human donor in a cohort sampled during active COVID-19. This receptor has the CDR3 CASSSRTQTGTSNADTQYF. In nucleotide form, the sequence is TGTGCCAGCAGCTCGCGAACTCAAACAGGAACGTCCAACGCAGATACGCAGTATTTT.